This T cell receptor beta chain was documented in a study of blood T cell repertoires in COVID-19. Study background: Acute and convalescent COVID-19 samples came from the United States, Italy and Spain. T cells, B-cell-depleted T cells, or PBMCs supplied cDNA or gDNA.

Sequencing was performed with immunoSEQ multiplex PCR; in TCRdb, only in-frame clones are kept and a portion is missing. The data hold around 140,000 clones, with about nine tenths observed a single time. The CDR3 contains 16 residues. Germline V gene data show CDR1 as MNHEY and CDR2 as SMNVEV (reference sequence). V trimming: 0 bases; J trimming: 9 bases; junction bases outside the gene matches: 13. This receptor was taken from a human donor with COVID-19, enrolled during active disease. The donor label of this sample is uncertain. J is TRBJ2-7 and V is TRBV27; 8 bases agree with TRBD2. The sample consisted of peripheral blood. CDR3 DNA: TGTGCCAGCAGTTTATCGAGCCCGGGACTAGGGGACGGGCAGTACTTC. It specifies CASSLSSPGLGDGQYF.